This TCR beta chain was identified in a study of blood T cell repertoires in COVID-19. The wider study: Some COVID-19 samples were acute and others convalescent; all came from the United States, Italy and Spain.

Germline lookup yields CDR1 MDHEN and CDR2 SYDVKM. This CDR3 region has 11 residues. Trimming shortened V by 6 bases and J by 4 bases, and 4 bases separated the two germline ends. Original data processing: Reference gene primer amplification yielded estimated nucleated cell counts. The method was immunoSEQ multiplex PCR; TCRdb's version includes in-frame clones alone and lacks a portion of them. V and J calls plus clone size are reproduced from that table; the DNA served to infer D and trimming. The table has tens of thousands of clones, roughly 87% seen once. This receptor was obtained from an elderly man with acute or convalescent COVID-19. The V gene is TRBV28, the J gene TRBJ2-1; D gene uncertain. Input material: peripheral blood. The DNA of the CDR3 is TGTGCCAGCAGGGAGTACAATGAGCAGTTCTTC. Its protein product is CASREYNEQFF.